The 2 T cell receptor beta chains reported below all come from one sample, sequenced in a study of Graves' ophthalmopathy and Graves' hyperthyroidism. RNA transcripts yielded amplified TCR beta CDR3 regions. A first-round RT-PCR used HTBI primers, followed by a second-round multiplex PCR. TCRdb independently ran MiXCR on the multiplex PCR reads; one entry per CDR3 protein. The sample shows about 620,000 distinct CDR3 sequences, about 20% of them seen only once. The sequencing input was peripheral blood. The receptors stem from a young woman with stable Graves' hyperthyroidism. Some clones in this sample may be carry-over from other donors' samples.

This clonotype was seen ten or more times. This chain joins TRBV29-1 and TRBJ2-7, with 8 bases lining up with TRBD1. There are 16 residues in the CDR3. Trimming at V came to 7 bases and at J to 1 base, leaving 15 bases not matched to a gene. Germline CDR1 and CDR2: SQVTM and ANQGSEA. CDR3 in DNA: TGCAGCGAAGGTTTGGGACGACAGGGGTTGTCCTACGAGCAGTACTTC. This codes for CSEGLGRQGLSYEQYF.

This clonotype turned up a few times. The chain has TRBV19 and TRBJ1-5; D not resolved. Trimming removed 5 bases at V and 7 bases at J, with 15 bases between. CDR3 size: 14 residues. Germline assignment: CDR1 LNHDA and CDR2 SQIVND (reference sequence). The CDR3 nucleotides are TGTGCCAGTAGTCCAAGCCGGGATGTGCAGCCCCAGCATTTT. As protein: CASSPSRDVQPQHF.